This T cell receptor beta chain originates from a study of tumor-infiltrating lymphocytes in primary liver carcinoma. Joint extraction of RNA and DNA used roughly 20-33 mg of bulk tissue that was unsorted. Resecting the tumor surgically was how the patients' primary liver carcinoma was treated. In every tumor sample, viable tumor cells made up over 80%. This clonotype was detected only once. Its antigen is unidentified. V lost 6 bases and J 3 bases, leaving 3 bases between the germline ends. Germline CDR1 and CDR2: SNHLY and FYNNEI. There are 11 residues in the CDR3. General study findings and limits: Lesser overlap characterized tumor-adjacent and tumor-blood pairs relative to tumor region pairs. A fraction of only about 8-25% of top clones appeared in all five tumor regions.

From 500 to 600 ng of total RNA, TCR beta-specific cDNA was reverse-transcribed using a constant-region primer. Libraries of TCR beta came from three nested multiplex PCR rounds with slightly modified ARM-PCR. Primers for the first two PCR rounds were TRBV1-TRBV30 forward primers and a C-beta reverse primer (roughly 10 cycles per round). TCRdb reanalysed the multiplex PCR reads using MiXCR and keeps one entry per CDR3 protein. Among around 100,000 distinct CDR3 sequences listed, about two thirds were seen once. Sequencing used liver tumor tissue from sampling region 2. Documented subset: tumor region T2, inferior pole. J is TRBJ2-1 and V is TRBV2; D gene unclear. The TCR originated in a woman in her fifties or sixties with primary liver carcinoma and hepatitis B virus infection. CDR3 bases: TGTGCCAGCAGATACTACAATGAGCAGTTCTTC. Protein sequence: CASRYYNEQFF.